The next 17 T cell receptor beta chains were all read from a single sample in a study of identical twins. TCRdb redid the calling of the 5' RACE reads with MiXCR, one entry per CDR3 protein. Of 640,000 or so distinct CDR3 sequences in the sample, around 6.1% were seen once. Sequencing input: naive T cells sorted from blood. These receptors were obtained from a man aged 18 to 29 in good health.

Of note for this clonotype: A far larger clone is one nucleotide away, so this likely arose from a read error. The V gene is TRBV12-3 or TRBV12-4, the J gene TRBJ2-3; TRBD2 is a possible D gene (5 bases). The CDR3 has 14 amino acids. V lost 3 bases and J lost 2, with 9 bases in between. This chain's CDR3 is CASSLGADTDTQYF. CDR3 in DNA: TGTGCCAGCAGTTTGGGAGCAGACACAGATACGCAGTATTTT.

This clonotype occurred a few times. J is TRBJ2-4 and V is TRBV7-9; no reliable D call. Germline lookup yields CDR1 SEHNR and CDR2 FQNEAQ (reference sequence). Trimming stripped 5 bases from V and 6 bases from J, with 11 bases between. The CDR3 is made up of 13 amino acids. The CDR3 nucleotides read TGTGCCAGCAGCACGACCCTATTAAACATTCAGTACTTC. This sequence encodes CASSTTLLNIQYF.

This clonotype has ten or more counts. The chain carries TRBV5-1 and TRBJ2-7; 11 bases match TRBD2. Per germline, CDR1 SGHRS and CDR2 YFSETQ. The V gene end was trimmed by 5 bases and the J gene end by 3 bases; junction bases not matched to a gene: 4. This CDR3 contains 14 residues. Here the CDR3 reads CASSDGTSGYEQYV. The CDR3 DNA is TGCGCCAGCAGTGATGGGACTAGCGGCTACGAGCAGTACGTC.

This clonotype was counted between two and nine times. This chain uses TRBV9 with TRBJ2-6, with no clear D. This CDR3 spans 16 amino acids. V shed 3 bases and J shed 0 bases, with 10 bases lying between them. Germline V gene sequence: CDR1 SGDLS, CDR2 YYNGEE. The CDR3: CASSGAGNSGANVLTF. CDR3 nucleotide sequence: TGTGCCAGCAGCGGGGCCGGCAACTCTGGGGCCAACGTCCTGACTTTC. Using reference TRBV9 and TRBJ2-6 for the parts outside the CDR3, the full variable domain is DSGVTQTPKHLITATGQRVTLRCSPRSGDLSVYWYQQSLDQGLQFLIQYYNGEERAKGNILERFSAQQFPDLHSELNLSSLELGDSALYFCASSGAGNSGANVLTFGAGSRLTVL.

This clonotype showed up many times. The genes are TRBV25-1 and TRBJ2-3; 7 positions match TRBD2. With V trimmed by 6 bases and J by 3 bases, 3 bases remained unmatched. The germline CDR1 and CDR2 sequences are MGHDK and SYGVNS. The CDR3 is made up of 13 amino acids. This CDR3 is CASRREATDTQYF. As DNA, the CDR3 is TGTGCCAGCAGACGGGAGGCGACAGATACGCAGTATTTT.

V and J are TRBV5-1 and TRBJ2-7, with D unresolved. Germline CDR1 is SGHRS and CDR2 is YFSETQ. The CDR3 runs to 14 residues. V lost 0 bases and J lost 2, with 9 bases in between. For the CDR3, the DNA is TGCGCCAGCAGCTTGGAGGGCAAGCCCTACGAGCAGTACTTC. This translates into CASSLEGKPYEQYF.

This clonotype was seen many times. The CDR3 is CSARTGTSGNSYEQYF. CDR3 in DNA: TGCAGTGCGAGGACCGGGACTAGCGGGAATTCCTACGAGCAGTACTTC. V and J are TRBV20-1 and TRBJ2-7; 13 nucleotides align to TRBD2. This CDR3 region has 16 residues. The V gene end was trimmed by 6 bases and the J gene end by 1 base; junction bases not matched to a gene: 9. Germline V gene lookup returns CDR1 DFQATT and CDR2 SNEGSKA (reference sequence).

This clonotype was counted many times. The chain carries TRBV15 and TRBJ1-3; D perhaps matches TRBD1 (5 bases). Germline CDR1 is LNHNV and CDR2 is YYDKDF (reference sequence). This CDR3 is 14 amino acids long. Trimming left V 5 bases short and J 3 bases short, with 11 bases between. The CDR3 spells CATSGAGSGNTIYF. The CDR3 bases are TGTGCCACCAGCGGGGCAGGGAGTGGAAACACCATATATTTT.

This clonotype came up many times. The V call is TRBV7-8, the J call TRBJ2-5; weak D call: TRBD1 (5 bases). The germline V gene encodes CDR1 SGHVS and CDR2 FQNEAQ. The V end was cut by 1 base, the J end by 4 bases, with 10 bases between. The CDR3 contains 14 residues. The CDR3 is CASSLGGSGETQYF. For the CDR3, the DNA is TGTGCCAGCAGCTTAGGGGGCAGTGGAGAGACCCAGTACTTC.

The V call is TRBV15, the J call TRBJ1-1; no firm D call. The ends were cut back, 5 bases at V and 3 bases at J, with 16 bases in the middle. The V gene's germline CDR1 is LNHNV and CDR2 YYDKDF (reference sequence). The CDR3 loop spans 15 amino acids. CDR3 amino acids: CATSGLPGTDTEAFF. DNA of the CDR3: TGTGCCACCAGCGGACTCCCAGGAACGGACACTGAAGCTTTCTTT.

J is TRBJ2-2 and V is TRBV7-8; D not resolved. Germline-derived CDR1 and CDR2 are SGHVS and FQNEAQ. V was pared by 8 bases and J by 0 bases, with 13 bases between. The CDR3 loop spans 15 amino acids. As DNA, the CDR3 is TGTGCCAGCGTAAGAGGCAATACGAACACCGGGGAGCTGTTTTTT. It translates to CASVRGNTNTGELFF.

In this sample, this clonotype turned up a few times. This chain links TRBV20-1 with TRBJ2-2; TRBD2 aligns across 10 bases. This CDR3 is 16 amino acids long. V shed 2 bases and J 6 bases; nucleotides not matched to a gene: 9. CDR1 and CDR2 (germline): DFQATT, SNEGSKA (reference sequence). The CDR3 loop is CSARRGLAGVAGELFF. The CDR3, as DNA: TGCAGTGCTAGAAGGGGTCTAGCGGGAGTTGCCGGGGAGCTGTTTTTT.

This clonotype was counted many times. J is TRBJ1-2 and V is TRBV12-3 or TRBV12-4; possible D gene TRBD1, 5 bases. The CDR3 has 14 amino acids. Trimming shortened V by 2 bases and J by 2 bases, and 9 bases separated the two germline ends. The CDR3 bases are TGTGCCAGCAGTTTATCGGCAGGGAACTATGGCTACACCTTC. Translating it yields CASSLSAGNYGYTF.

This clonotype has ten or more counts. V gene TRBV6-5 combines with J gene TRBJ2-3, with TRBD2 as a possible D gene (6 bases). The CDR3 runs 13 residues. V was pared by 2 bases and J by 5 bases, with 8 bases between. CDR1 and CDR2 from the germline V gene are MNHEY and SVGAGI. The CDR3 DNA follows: TGTGCCAGCAGTTACGACGGGGGAGATACGCAGTATTTT. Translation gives CASSYDGGDTQYF.

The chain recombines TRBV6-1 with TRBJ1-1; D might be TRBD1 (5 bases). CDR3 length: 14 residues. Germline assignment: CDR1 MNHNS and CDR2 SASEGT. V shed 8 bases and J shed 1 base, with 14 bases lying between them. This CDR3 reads CASRRDPWNTEAFF. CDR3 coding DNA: TGTGCCAGCCGCCGGGACCCTTGGAACACTGAAGCTTTCTTT.

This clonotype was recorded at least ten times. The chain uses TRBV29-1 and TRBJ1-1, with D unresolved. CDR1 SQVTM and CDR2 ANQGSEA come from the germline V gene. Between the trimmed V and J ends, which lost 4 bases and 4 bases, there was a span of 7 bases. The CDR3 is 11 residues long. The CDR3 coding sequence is TGCAGCGTTGGACGGTTCACTGAAGCTTTCTTT. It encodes CSVGRFTEAFF. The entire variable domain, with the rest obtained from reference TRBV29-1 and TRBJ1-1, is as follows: SAVISQKPSRDICQRGTSLTIQCQVDSQVTMMFWYRQQPGQSLTLIATANQGSEATYESGFVIDKFPISRPNLTFSTLTVSNMSPEDSSIYLCSVGRFTEAFFGQGTRLTVV.

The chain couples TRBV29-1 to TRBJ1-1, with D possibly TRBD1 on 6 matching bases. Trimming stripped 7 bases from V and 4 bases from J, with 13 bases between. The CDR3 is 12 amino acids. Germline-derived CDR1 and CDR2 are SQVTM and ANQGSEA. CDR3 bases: TGCAGCGCCAGTGACAGGTCCACTGAAGCTTTCTTT. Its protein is CSASDRSTEAFF.